A few counts support the clone carrying this TCR beta chain. What it recognizes is unknown. This entry comes from a study of response to subunit inactivated influenza vaccine. Study results and caveats: New T cells are recruited in small numbers by each seasonal influenza vaccination, according to the authors' suggestion.

One entry per CDR3 protein, called by TCRdb with MiXCR from the RT-PCR reads. The table shows 550,000 to 800,000 distinct CDR3 sequences, with around 16% occurring only once. The CDR3 covers 13 residues. V lost 2 bases to trimming and J lost 7 bases, with 11 bases between them. Germline CDR1 SEHNR, CDR2 FQNEAQ (reference sequence). This TCR was sampled from a man between 50 and 59 years old who received an inactivated influenza vaccine. The chain carries TRBV7-9 and TRBJ1-1, with D uncertain. The starting material was PBMCs from blood, obtained 11 to 12 days after vaccination. The CDR3 DNA reads as TGTGCCAGCAGCTTATGGGTGGAAGTTGAAGCTTTCTTT. It is translated as CASSLWVEVEAFF. The whole variable domain, filled in from reference TRBV7-9 and TRBJ1-1, reads DTGVSQNPRHKITKRGQNVTFRCDPISEHNRLYWYRQTLGQGPEFLTYFQNEAQLEKSRLLSDRFSAERPKGSFSTLEIQRTEQGDSAMYLCASSLWVEVEAFFGQGTRLTVV.